One T cell receptor (beta chain) is described in this entry. Assay: immunoSEQ multiplex PCR; the TCRdb copy retains only in-frame clones and omits some. The sample consists of approximately 190,000 clones, roughly four fifths of them appearing once. This sample was included in a study of blood T cell repertoires in COVID-19. V lost 5 bases to trimming and J lost 3 bases, with 19 bases between them. This CDR3 region has 16 residues. Germline assignment: CDR1 MNHEY and CDR2 SMNVEV (reference sequence). This chain uses TRBV27 with TRBJ1-2; no clear D gene. The receptor was isolated from a woman aged 40 to 49 with acute or convalescent COVID-19. Sequencing input: peripheral blood. DNA of the CDR3: TGTGCCAGCAGTCTGAGGCATGGAGTAATAGACTATGGCTACACCTTC. It is translated as CASSLRHGVIDYGYTF.